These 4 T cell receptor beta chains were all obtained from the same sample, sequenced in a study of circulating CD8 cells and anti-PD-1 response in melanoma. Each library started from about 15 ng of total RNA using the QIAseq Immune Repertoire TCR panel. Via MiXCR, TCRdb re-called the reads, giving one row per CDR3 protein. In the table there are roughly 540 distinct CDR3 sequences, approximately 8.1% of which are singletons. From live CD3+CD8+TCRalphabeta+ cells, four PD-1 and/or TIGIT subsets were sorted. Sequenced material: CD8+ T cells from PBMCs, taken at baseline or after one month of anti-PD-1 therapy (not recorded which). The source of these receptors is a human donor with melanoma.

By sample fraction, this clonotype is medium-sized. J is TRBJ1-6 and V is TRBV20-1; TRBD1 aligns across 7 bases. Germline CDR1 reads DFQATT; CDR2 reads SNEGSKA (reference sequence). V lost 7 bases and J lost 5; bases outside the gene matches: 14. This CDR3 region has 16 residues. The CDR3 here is CSVPSSAGQDNSPLHF. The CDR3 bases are TGCAGTGTCCCTTCCTCCGCAGGACAGGATAATTCACCCCTCCACTTT.

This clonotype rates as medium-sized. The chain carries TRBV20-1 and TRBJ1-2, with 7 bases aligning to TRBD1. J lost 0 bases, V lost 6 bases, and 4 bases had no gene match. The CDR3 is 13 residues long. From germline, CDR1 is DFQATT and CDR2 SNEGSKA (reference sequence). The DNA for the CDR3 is TGCAGTGCCGGGACAGATACTAACTATGGCTACACCTTC. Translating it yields CSAGTDTNYGYTF.

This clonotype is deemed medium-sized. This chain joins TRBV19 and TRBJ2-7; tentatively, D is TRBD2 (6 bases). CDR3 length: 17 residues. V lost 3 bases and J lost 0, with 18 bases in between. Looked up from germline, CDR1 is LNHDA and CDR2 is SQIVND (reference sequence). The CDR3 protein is CASSIDPRRVNSYEQYF. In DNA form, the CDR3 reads TGTGCCAGTAGTATCGATCCTCGGAGGGTAAACTCCTACGAGCAGTACTTC. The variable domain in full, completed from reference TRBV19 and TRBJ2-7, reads DGGITQSPKYLFRKEGQNVTLSCEQNLNHDAMYWYRQDPGQGLRLIYYSQIVNDFQKGDIAEGYSVSREKKESFPLTVTSAQKNPTAFYLCASSIDPRRVNSYEQYFGPGTRLTVT.

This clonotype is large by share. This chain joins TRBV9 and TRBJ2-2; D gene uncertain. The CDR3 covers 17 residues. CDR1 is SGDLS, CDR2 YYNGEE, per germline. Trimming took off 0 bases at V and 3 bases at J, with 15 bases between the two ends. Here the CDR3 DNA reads TGTGCCAGCAGCGTAGATACGTTGAGGACCTACACCGGGGAGCTGTTTTTT. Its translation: CASSVDTLRTYTGELFF.